This T cell receptor beta chain emerged from a study of metastatic and nonmetastatic thyroid tumors (dated by TCRdb to the early 2020s). Regarding the complete study: For patients with malignant and with benign thyroid disease, the researchers compared repertoires between peripheral blood samples and tumor or nodule tissue samples.

This clone occurred many times. Its cognate antigen has yet to be identified. No clone much larger than this one lies a single base away; base qualities are absent. Before undergoing thyroid surgery, none of the patients had been given any kind of treatment. Using T-cell receptor beta sequencing, the study looked back at clinical samples from patients collected from the early 2010s to the late 2010s. The germline V end is reduced by 6 bases and the J end by 4 bases; junction bases left unmatched: 4. Reading the germline V gene (reference sequence) gives CDR1 DFQATT and CDR2 SNEGSKA. The cysteine opens and the phenylalanine closes a CDR3 of 14 amino acids. Of all the DNA, just the CDR3 is kept, 42 bases in frame from base 1. What the work shows at the level of the full study, not this receptor alone: TCR beta diversity was reported as significantly higher in malignant tumors than in benign nodules, in both blood and tumor samples.

Receptors were amplified or captured by PCR. Sequenced using an Illumina HiSeq 4000. The TCR beta-chain CDR3 region of each patient was profiled by high-throughput sequencing. Under the source paper's analysis protocol: CDR3 differences across clinicopathological groups were used to build a classifier for discriminating distant-metastatic papillary thyroid cancer patients. The Shannon index was used to assess repertoire diversity, and the Morisita-Horn index was used to assess tumor-blood repertoire similarity. TCRdb reanalyzed the raw reads on its own, using fastp at Q25 for trimming and MiXCR for clone calling, and kept in-frame beta chains. The V and J calls and clone size come from TCRdb's table, not from the authors' own analysis. This sample is represented by just over 20,000 clones; 12% of them were singletons. The ten largest make up approximately 6.2% of the sample.

The origin of this receptor is a male donor with papillary thyroid cancer or a benign thyroid nodule (not recorded which). Some clones in this sample may be carry-over from other donors' samples. The sequenced sample consisted of blood. The sequence is built from TRBV20-1 and TRBJ2-5; the central 14 bases match TRBD2. Read as DNA, the sequence is TGCAGTGCCCCGGGACTAGCGGGAGCAGAGACCCAGTACTTC. This gives the protein CSAPGLAGAETQYF.